This T cell receptor beta chain appears in the sequencing data of a study of radiotherapy plus CTLA-4 blockade in lung cancer. Turning to the study itself: Disease control was seen in 31% of patients, objective responses in approximately 20%. Study-level findings and limits: Tumor-origin TCR clones grew in blood after radiotherapy plus ipilimumab.

Trimming cost V 0 bases and J 0 bases; bases outside gene matches: 2. The CDR3 is 16 residues long. Germline CDR1 reads SGHRS; CDR2 reads YFSETQ. With regard to this clone: Its antigen remains unknown.

Generated by immunoSEQ multiplex PCR, the TCRdb table keeps only in-frame clones and is missing some. The table has about 39,000 clones, more than 75% seen once. The study treated chemo-refractory metastatic non-small-cell lung cancer patients with focal radiation plus ipilimumab CTLA-4 blockade. The sequencing used peripheral blood, collected from a patient treated with radiotherapy plus ipilimumab. This chain links TRBV5-1 with TRBJ2-1; 8 nucleotides match TRBD1. This clonotype originated in a human donor with non-small cell lung cancer that progressed on radiotherapy plus ipilimumab. In DNA, the CDR3 is TGCGCCAGCAGCTTGGGGACAGGGATCTCCTACAATGAGCAGTTCTTC. This sequence encodes CASSLGTGISYNEQFF.